A selection of T cell receptor beta chains follows, all from one sample in a study of shared clonotypes between healthy human individuals. Sequencing was performed with immunoSEQ multiplex PCR; in TCRdb, only in-frame clones are kept and a portion is missing. The top ten hold approximately 0.4% of the sample, which has approximately 2,000,000 clones, about nine tenths seen once. The sample taken for sequencing was naive CD4+ T cells from PBMCs. These receptors all stem from a man aged 18 to 30 in good health. Some clones in this sample may be carry-over from other donors' samples. The CDR3 runs from the conserved cysteine through the conserved F or W. The D gene is left open where the match is weak. Size is stated for part of the rows, as once, few or many counts, or as a class when the clone is expanded.

clone_size	d_call	v_call	j_call	cdr3_nt	cdr3_aa
.	TRBD2	TRBV9	TRBJ2-5	TGTGCCAGCAGCGTGGGACTAACCGAAGAGACCCAGTACTTC	CASSVGLTEETQYF
once	.	TRBV30	TRBJ1-1	TGTGCCTGGAGTGTACCCCGGAGGCTGAACACTGAAGCTTTCTTT	CAWSVPRRLNTEAFF
.	TRBD2	TRBV29-1	TRBJ2-7	TGCAGCGTTTCAAGGACTAGCGGGAGGGCGACTAGTGAGCAGTACTTC	CSVSRTSGRATSEQYF
.	.	TRBV2	TRBJ1-5	TGTGCCAGCAACGATCAGACAGGCAATCAGCCCCAGCATTTT	CASNDQTGNQPQHF
.	TRBD1	TRBV4-2	TRBJ1-1	TGTGCCAGCAGCCAACCCAGGGGGCGCCTTGAAGCTTTCTTT	CASSQPRGRLEAFF
.	TRBD2	TRBV29-1	TRBJ2-5	TGCAGCGTTATTAGCGGGAGAGGGGACCAAGAGACCCAGTACTTC	CSVISGRGDQETQYF
.	TRBD1	TRBV6-5	TRBJ1-3	TGTGCCAGCAGACGGGGACAGGGTCGAAACACCATATATTTT	CASRRGQGRNTIYF
.	TRBD2	TRBV18	TRBJ2-2	TGTGCCAGCTCACCACGACTAGCGGGACTCGGTGCCGGGGAGCTGTTTTTT	CASSPRLAGLGAGELFF
.	TRBD2	TRBV18	TRBJ2-1	TGTGCCAGCTCACCAAAGACTAGCGGGAGCAATGAGCAGTTCTTC	CASSPKTSGSNEQFF
.	TRBD2	TRBV6-6	TRBJ2-7	TGTGCCAGCAGCCTACTAGCGGGAGTGGGCGAGCAGTACTTC	CASSLLAGVGEQYF
.	.	TRBV19	TRBJ2-2	TGTGCCAGTAGTATCCAGGGGCTCACCGGGGAGCTGTTTTTT	CASSIQGLTGELFF
.	.	TRBV5-6	TRBJ2-7	TGTGCCAGCAGCTTTCGAAGTACCTTCTACGAGCAGTACTTC	CASSFRSTFYEQYF
.	TRBD2	TRBV4-2	TRBJ2-7	TGTGCCAGCAGTTGGACTAGCGGCGCCTACGAGCAGTACTTC	CASSWTSGAYEQYF
.	.	TRBV11-2	TRBJ2-3	TGTGCCAGCAGCACCCCAGCCAAGCGGCGCACAGATACGCAGTATTTT	CASSTPAKRRTDTQYF
.	.	TRBV4-1	TRBJ2-5	TGCGCCAGCAGCCAAGCTAACAGGGAGGAGACCCAGTACTTC	CASSQANREETQYF
.	.	TRBV21-1	TRBJ2-7	TGTGCCAGCATAATCGAGGCGGGAAGCTCCTACGAGCAGTACTTC	CASIIEAGSSYEQYF
once	.	TRBV28	TRBJ1-4	TGTGCCAGCAGTAACTTAGGAGCAAAAGATAATGAAAAACTGTTTTTT	CASSNLGAKDNEKLFF
.	.	TRBV4-2	TRBJ1-5	TGTGCCAGCAGCCAAGTGGGGGGCGGGGGCGGAAGCAATCAGCCCCAGCATTTT	CASSQVGGGGGSNQPQHF
.	.	TRBV4-1	TRBJ2-5	TGCGCCAGCAGCCAAGCCGGGAGATTGGAGACCCAGTACTTC	CASSQAGRLETQYF
.	TRBD1	TRBV9	TRBJ2-1	TGTGCCAGCAGCGCCGGAGAGGGACAGGCCGGGCATGAGCAGTTCTTC	CASSAGEGQAGHEQFF
.	.	TRBV7-3	TRBJ2-1	TGTGCCAGCAGCTACGGAGCCGGGACATTATACAATGAGCAGTTCTTC	CASSYGAGTLYNEQFF
.	TRBD1	TRBV4-2	TRBJ1-1	TGTGCCAGCAGCCAAGGCTGGGACAGGCCCTTT	CASSQGWDRPF
.	.	TRBV6-1	TRBJ2-7	TGTGCCAGCAGAACCGGGAGCAAACTTTCCTACGAGCAGTACTTC	CASRTGSKLSYEQYF
few	.	TRBV29-1	TRBJ1-5	TGCAGCGTTAAGAAAGGACTAAATCAGCCCCAGCATTTT	CSVKKGLNQPQHF
.	.	TRBV15	TRBJ2-5	TGTGCCACCAGCTCCAGGAAGGACATTCTGCAGACCCAGTACTTC	CATSSRKDILQTQYF
once	TRBD1	TRBV9	TRBJ1-1	TGTGCCAGCAGCTCGAACACAGGGGGTCGAACTGAAGCTTTCTTT	CASSSNTGGRTEAFF
.	.	TRBV5-1	TRBJ2-1	TGCGCCAGCAGCTTGTCATCCAGCTCCTACAATGAGCAGTTCTTC	CASSLSSSSYNEQFF
.	.	TRBV7-2	TRBJ2-6	TGTGCCAGCAGGGACAGAAACTCTGGGGCCAACGTCCTGACTTTC	CASRDRNSGANVLTF